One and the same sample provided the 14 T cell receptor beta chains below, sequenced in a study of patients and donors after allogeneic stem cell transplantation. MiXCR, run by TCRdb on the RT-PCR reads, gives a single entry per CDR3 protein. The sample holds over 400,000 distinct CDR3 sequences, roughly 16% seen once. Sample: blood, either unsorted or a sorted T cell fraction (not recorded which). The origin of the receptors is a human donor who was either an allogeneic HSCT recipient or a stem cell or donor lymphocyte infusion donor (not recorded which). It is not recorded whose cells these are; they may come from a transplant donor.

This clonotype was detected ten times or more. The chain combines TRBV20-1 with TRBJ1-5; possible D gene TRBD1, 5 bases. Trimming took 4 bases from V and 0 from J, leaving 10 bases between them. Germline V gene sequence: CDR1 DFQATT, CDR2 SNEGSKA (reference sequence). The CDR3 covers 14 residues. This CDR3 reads CSANQGGSNQPQHF. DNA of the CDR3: TGCAGTGCTAACCAGGGCGGTAGCAATCAGCCCCAGCATTTT.

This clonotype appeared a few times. CDR3 region: CATWGAGELFF. DNA for the CDR3: TGTGCCACTTGGGGGGCCGGGGAGCTGTTTTTT. This rearrangement joins TRBV19 to TRBJ2-2, with D maybe TRBD2 (6 bases). There are 11 residues in the CDR3. Deletions cut 10 bases from V and 6 bases from J, with 9 bases between. Germline V lookup: CDR1 LNHDA, CDR2 SQIVND (reference sequence).

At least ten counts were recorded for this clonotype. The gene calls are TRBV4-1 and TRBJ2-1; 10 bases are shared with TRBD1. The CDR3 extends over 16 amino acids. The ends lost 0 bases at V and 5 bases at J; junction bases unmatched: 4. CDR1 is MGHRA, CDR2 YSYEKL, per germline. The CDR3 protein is CASSQDRQGADNEQFF. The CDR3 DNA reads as TGCGCCAGCAGCCAAGATCGACAGGGGGCGGACAATGAGCAGTTCTTC.

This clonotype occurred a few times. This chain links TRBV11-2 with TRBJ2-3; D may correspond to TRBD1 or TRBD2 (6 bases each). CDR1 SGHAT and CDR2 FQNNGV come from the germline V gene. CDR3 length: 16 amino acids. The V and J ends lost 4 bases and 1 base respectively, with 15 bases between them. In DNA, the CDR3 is TGTGCCAGCAGCTCCCGGGGGCCAGCGCGCACAGATACGCAGTATTTT. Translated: CASSSRGPARTDTQYF.

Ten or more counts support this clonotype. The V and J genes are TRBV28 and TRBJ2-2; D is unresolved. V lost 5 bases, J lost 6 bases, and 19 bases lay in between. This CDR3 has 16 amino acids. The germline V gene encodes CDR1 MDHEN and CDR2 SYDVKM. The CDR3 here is CASSITGPQFAGELFF. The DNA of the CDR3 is TGTGCCAGCAGTATCACCGGGCCCCAGTTCGCCGGGGAGCTGTTTTTT.

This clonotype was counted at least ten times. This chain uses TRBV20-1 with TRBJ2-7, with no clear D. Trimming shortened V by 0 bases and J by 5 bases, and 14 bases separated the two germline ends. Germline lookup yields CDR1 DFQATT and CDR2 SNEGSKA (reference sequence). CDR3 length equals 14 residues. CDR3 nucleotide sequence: TGCAGTGCTAGAGATATAGGGATCAGAGACGAGCAGTACTTC. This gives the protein CSARDIGIRDEQYF.

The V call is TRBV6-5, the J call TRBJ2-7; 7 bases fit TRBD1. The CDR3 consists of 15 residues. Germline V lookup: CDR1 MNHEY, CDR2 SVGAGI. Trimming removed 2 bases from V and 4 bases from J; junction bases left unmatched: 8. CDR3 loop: CASSYPDRFGYEQYF. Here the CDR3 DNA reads TGTGCCAGCAGTTACCCGGACAGGTTTGGTTACGAGCAGTACTTC.

For the CDR3, the DNA is TGCGCCAGCAGCTTAATTCAGGGACCCACTGAAGCTTTCTTT. This codes for CASSLIQGPTEAFF. The V and J genes are TRBV5-1 and TRBJ1-1; TRBD1 is a possible D gene (5 bases). CDR1 is SGHRS and CDR2 is YFSETQ in the germline V gene. The V end was cut by 2 bases, the J end by 4 bases, with 12 bases between. The CDR3 covers 14 residues.

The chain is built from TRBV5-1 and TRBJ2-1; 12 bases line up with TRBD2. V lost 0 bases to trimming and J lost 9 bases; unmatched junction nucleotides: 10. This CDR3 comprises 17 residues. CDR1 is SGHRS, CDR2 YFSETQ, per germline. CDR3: CASSLAPTSGGTGEQFF. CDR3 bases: TGCGCCAGCAGCTTGGCCCCTACTAGCGGGGGGACGGGTGAGCAGTTCTTC. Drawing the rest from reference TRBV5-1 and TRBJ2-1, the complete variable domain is KAGVTQTPRYLIKTRGQQVTLSCSPISGHRSVSWYQQTPGQGLQFLFEYFSETQRNKGNFPGRFSGRQFSNSRSEMNVSTLELGDSALYLCASSLAPTSGGTGEQFFGPGTRLTVL.

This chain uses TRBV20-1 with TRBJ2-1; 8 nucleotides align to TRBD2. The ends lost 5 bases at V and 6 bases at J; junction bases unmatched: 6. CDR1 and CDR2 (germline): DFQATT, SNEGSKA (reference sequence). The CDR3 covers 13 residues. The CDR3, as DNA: TGCAGTGCTGGAGGGCTAGCGGGCAATGAGCAGTTCTTC. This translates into CSAGGLAGNEQFF.

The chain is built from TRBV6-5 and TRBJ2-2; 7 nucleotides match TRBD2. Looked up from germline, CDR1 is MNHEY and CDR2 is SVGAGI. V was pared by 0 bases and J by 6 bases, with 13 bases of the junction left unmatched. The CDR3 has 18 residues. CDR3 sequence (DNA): TGTGCCAGCAGTTACTCGAATGTGTGGGGAGGGCCAGCCGGGGAGCTGTTTTTT. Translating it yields CASSYSNVWGGPAGELFF.

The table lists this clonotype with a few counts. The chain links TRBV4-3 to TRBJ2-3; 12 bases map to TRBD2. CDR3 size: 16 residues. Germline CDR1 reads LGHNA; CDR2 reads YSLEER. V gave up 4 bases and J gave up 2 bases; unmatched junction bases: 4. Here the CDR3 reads CASSPLAGGDTDTQYF. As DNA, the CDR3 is TGCGCCAGCAGCCCCCTAGCGGGAGGGGACACAGATACGCAGTATTTT.

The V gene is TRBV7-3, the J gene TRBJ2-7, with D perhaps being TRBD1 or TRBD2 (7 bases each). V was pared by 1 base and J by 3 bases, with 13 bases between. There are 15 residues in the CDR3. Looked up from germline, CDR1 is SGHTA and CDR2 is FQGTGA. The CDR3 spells CASSLSSRGGYEQYF. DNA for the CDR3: TGTGCCAGCAGCTTAAGTAGCAGGGGGGGCTACGAGCAGTACTTC.

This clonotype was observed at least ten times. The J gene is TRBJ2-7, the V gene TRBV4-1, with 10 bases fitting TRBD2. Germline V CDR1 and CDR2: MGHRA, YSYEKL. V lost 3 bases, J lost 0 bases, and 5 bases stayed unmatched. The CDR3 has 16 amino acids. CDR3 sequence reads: CASSQLLAGSSYEQYF. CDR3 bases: TGCGCCAGCAGCCAGCTACTAGCGGGGAGCTCCTACGAGCAGTACTTC.